The TCR beta chain described here comes from a study of T-cell reconstitution after alpha-beta-depleted transplantation in children. Turning to this clonotype: What it binds is not known.

The V segment lost 4 bases and the J segment 0 bases; nucleotides outside the gene matches: 10. Germline loops: CDR1 SGHDT, CDR2 YYEEEE. This CDR3 is built from 17 residues. The study's findings and limits: After transplant, at about two months, alpha-beta T cells were reportedly derived from several hundred expanded graft clones. In some patients, recipient T cells and intrathymic progenitors surviving conditioning explained high day-60 diversity. Fresh T-cell production supplied most of the T-cell counts and diversity seen one year after transplant.

A TCRbeta library incorporating unique molecular identifiers was prepared. Using its own MiXCR run on the PCR reads, TCRdb lists one record per CDR3 protein. The sample contains under 400,000 distinct CDR3 sequences, about a quarter of which appear only once. Sequences were derived from PBMCs, mostly from graft donor cells, sampled 180 days after TCRalphabeta/CD19-depleted stem cell transplant. This TCR was recovered from a male patient between 10 and 17 years old who had a stem cell transplant for acute lymphoblastic leukemia, so the T cells may come from the graft donor. The rearrangement links TRBV5-6 to TRBJ2-3; 8 bases line up with TRBD2. CDR3 sequence reads: CASSMDAGTRSTDTQYF. As DNA, the CDR3 is TGTGCCAGCAGCATGGACGCCGGGACTAGGAGCACAGATACGCAGTATTTT.